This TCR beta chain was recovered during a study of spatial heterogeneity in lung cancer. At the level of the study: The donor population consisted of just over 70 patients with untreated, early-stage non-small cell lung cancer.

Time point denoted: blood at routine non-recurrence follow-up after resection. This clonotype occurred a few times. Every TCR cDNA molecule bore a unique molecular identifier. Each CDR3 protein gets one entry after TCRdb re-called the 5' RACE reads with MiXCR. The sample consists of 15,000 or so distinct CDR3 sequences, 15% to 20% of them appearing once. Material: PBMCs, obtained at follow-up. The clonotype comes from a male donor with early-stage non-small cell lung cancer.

The CDR3 region has the DNA TGTGCCAGCAGCCGTACCAATTCACCCCTCCACTTT. Translated: CASSRTNSPLHF. The chain employs TRBV3-1 and TRBJ1-6; the D is unclear. Trimming shortened V by 4 bases and J by 7 bases, and 5 bases separated the two germline ends. CDR1 is LGHDT, CDR2 YNNKEL, per germline (reference sequence). The CDR3 has 12 amino acids.